The TCR beta chain under discussion was sequenced for a study of blood T cell repertoires in COVID-19. On the study more broadly: Sites across the United States, Italy and Spain contributed samples from acute and convalescent COVID-19. T cells, B-cell-depleted T cells, or PBMCs supplied cDNA or gDNA.

Original handling: Amplification of reference gene primers provided the estimated nucleated cell counts. Measured with immunoSEQ multiplex PCR; TCRdb has only the in-frame clones, and not every one. The D gene and trimming were derived from the DNA, and the V and J assignments and clone size from that table. The sample lists under 50,000 clones; around nine tenths were seen once. Germline V gene sequence: CDR1 SNHLY, CDR2 FYNNEI. The CDR3 is 15 amino acids. The V and J ends lost 6 bases and 4 bases, in that order; junction bases with no gene match: 10. Only one count was recorded for this clone. The receptor was isolated from a man in his 70s with active COVID-19. The sequenced sample consisted of peripheral blood. This chain connects TRBV2 to TRBJ1-2; 8 bases are shared with TRBD1. The DNA of the CDR3 is TGTGCCAGCAGACGGCAGGACAGGGTATTCTATGGCTACACCTTC. This codes for CASRRQDRVFYGYTF.